The 9 T cell receptor beta chains in this list originate from one sample, sequenced in a study of cytomegalovirus exposure and HLA in healthy donors. The PCR contained 60 Vbeta and 13 Jbeta primers. The table came from immunoSEQ multiplex PCR; TCRdb's copy has only in-frame clones and leaves some out. Of 120,000 or so clones listed, around 70% were seen once; the top ten hold more than 9%. Source material: PBMCs. The origin of the receptors is a woman between 45 and 65 years old in good health and CMV-seropositive.

The V call is TRBV9, the J call TRBJ2-1; 9 bases line up with TRBD2. The CDR3 is made up of 14 amino acids. Germline V gives CDR1 SGDLS, CDR2 YYNGEE. V lost 0 bases and J lost 5; bases outside the gene matches: 0. As DNA, the CDR3 is TGTGCCAGCAGCGTAGGCGGGGGGGACAATGAGCAGTTCTTC. This gives the protein CASSVGGGDNEQFF.

This clone turned up a few times. The genes are TRBV6-1 and TRBJ1-6; 9 bases align to TRBD1. V lost 6 bases, J lost 9 bases, and 6 bases stayed unmatched. The CDR3 is 14 residues long. The germline CDR1 and CDR2 sequences are MNHNS and SASEGT. The CDR3 DNA is TGTGCCAGCAGAACAGGGGGCGTTGTTTCACCCCTCCACTTT. Its protein product is CASRTGGVVSPLHF.

The chain recombines TRBV30 with TRBJ1-1; 8 bases agree with TRBD1. Germline CDR1 GTSNPN, CDR2 SVGIG (reference sequence). Losses at the gene ends were 5 bases for V and 4 bases for J; bases not matched to a gene: 6. The CDR3 consists of 13 residues. The CDR3 is CAWAGGHRTEAFF. CDR3 nucleotides: TGTGCCTGGGCAGGGGGCCATCGCACTGAAGCTTTCTTT.

The rearrangement joins TRBV7-2 to TRBJ1-2, with D perhaps matching TRBD1 (5 bases). Germline values: CDR1 SGHTA, CDR2 FQGNSA. The CDR3 contains 14 residues. Trimming stripped 4 bases from V and 13 bases from J, with 22 bases between. The CDR3 sequence: CASSSVDSPTLSTF. The CDR3 coding sequence is TGTGCCAGCAGCTCCGTCGACAGTCCTACGTTGAGCACCTTC.

The chain couples TRBV7-2 to TRBJ2-1; D not resolved. In germline, CDR1 is SGHTA, CDR2 FQGNSA. Trimming took off 5 bases at V and 4 bases at J, with 21 bases between the two ends. This CDR3 has 17 amino acids. In DNA, the CDR3 is TGTGCCAGCAGCCCCAATCCACGCAATTCCCTATACAATGAGCAGTTCTTC. As protein: CASSPNPRNSLYNEQFF.

Only a few counts were recorded for this clone. V gene TRBV10-3 combines with J gene TRBJ2-5, with 9 bases fitting TRBD1. Germline CDR1 reads ENHRY; CDR2 reads SYGVKD. V trimming: 3 bases; J trimming: 7 bases; junction bases outside the gene matches: 18. CDR3 length: 18 residues. In DNA, the CDR3 is TGTGCCATCAGTGACCCCGGGACAGGGCCTCCCCTCCCGGGGACCCAGTACTTC. Its translation is CAISDPGTGPPLPGTQYF.

This clone was picked up a small number of times. The gene calls are TRBV4-3 and TRBJ1-2; 8 bases are shared with TRBD1. Germline V gives CDR1 LGHNA, CDR2 YSLEER. CDR3 size: 15 residues. Trimming took 1 base from V and 8 from J; bases not matched to a gene: 9. The chain's CDR3 is CASSQGGQVAAGYTF. The CDR3 DNA is TGCGCCAGCAGCCAAGGGGGACAGGTTGCAGCCGGCTACACCTTC.

This chain connects TRBV7-3 to TRBJ2-3, with 12 nucleotides matching TRBD2. The CDR3 extends over 16 amino acids. V was pared by 5 bases and J by 5 bases, with 8 bases of the junction left unmatched. The germline gives CDR1 SGHTA, CDR2 FQGTGA. The CDR3 DNA reads TGTGCCAGCAGCCCGAGACTAGCGGGAGCGGTAGATACGCAGTATTTT. Encoded protein: CASSPRLAGAVDTQYF.

The chain combines TRBV18 with TRBJ2-7; D call uncertain. The V end lost 3 bases, the J end lost 4 bases, and 7 bases lay between the germline ends. The V gene's germline CDR1 is KGHSH and CDR2 LQKENI. This CDR3 is 12 amino acids long. For the CDR3, the DNA is TGTGCCAGCTCACCGACGACTTACGAGCAGTACTTC. Protein: CASSPTTYEQYF.